This T cell receptor (beta chain) was identified in a study of Ad26.COV2.S vaccination and SARS-CoV-2 variants. Study in general: Each vaccinee took Ad26.COV2.S intramuscularly, once or twice 56 days apart. Study-level findings and limits: There was reportedly substantial breadth in spike-specific CD8+ and CD4+ T cell responses after vaccination.

The sample's treatment: approximately 18 received Ad26.COV2.S at low or high dose, single or two shots; about five received placebo; per-sample allocation not given. After the first vaccine or placebo injection, samples were drawn on day 63. This CDR3 region has 16 residues. V shed 1 base and J shed 1 base, with 12 bases lying between them. The germline V gene has CDR1 MGHRA and CDR2 YSYEKL. About this clone: Antigen unknown.

Profiled with immunoSEQ multiplex PCR; TCRdb holds only in-frame clones, not every one. This sample yields a few hundred thousand clones, of which roughly 85% are seen a single time; about 7.4% belongs to the top ten. The starting material was peripheral blood, obtained in a trial of Ad26.COV2.S vaccine versus placebo. The chain links TRBV4-1 to TRBJ2-3; D possibly uses TRBD1 or TRBD2 (5 bases each). The source is a person aged 18-60 years who received the Ad26.COV2.S COVID-19 vaccine or a placebo. The CDR3 reads CASSQVGQGGTDTQYF. The CDR3 region has the DNA TGCGCCAGCAGCCAAGTCGGGCAGGGAGGCACAGATACGCAGTATTTT.